This T cell receptor beta chain was identified during a study of control samples from healthy donors and cancer patients. Sequencing was performed with immunoSEQ multiplex PCR; in TCRdb, only in-frame clones are kept and a portion is missing. In the table there are 150,000 to 180,000 clones, around 96% of which are singletons. For this clone: Within the sample, other DNA sequences also encode this same CDR3.

The CDR3 loop spans 14 amino acids. Between the trimmed V and J ends, which lost 6 bases and 0 bases, there was a span of 15 bases. Germline V gene lookup returns CDR1 GTSNPN and CDR2 SVGIG (reference sequence). This chain links TRBV30 with TRBJ2-7, with D possibly being TRBD2 (5 bases). The sequenced sample consisted of blood. The TCR sequence derives from a man aged 40-50 years in good health. The CDR3 nucleotides read TGTGCCTGTGGCCTAGCTCATAACTCCTACGAGCAGTACTTC. Protein: CACGLAHNSYEQYF.